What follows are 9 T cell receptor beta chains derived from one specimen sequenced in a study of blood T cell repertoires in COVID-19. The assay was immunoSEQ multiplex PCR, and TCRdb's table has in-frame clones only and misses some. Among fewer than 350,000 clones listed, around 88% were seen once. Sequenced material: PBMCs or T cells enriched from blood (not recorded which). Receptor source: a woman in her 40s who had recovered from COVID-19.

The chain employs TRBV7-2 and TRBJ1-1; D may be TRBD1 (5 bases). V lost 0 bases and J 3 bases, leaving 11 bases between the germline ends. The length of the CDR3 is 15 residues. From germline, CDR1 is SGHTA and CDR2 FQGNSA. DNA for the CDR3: TGTGCCAGCAGCTTAGCGCGGGGCCTGTACACTGAAGCTTTCTTT. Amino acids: CASSLARGLYTEAFF.

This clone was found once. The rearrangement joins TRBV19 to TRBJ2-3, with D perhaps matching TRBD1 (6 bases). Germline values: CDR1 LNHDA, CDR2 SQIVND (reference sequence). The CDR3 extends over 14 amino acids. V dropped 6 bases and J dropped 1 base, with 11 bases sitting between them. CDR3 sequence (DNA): TGTGCCAGTAGCCTTGGACAGCGCACAGATACGCAGTATTTT. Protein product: CASSLGQRTDTQYF.

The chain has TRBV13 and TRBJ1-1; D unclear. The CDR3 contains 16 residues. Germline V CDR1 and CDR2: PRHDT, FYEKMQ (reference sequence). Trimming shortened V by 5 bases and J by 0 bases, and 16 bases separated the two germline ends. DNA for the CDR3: TGTGCCAGCAGCCTCTCAACCGCACTTATGAACACTGAAGCTTTCTTT. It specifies CASSLSTALMNTEAFF.

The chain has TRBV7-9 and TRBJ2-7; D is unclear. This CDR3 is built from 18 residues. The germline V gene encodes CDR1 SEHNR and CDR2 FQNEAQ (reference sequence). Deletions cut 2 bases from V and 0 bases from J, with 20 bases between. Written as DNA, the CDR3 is TGTGCCAGCAGCTTATCCGTGGGCCGCGCCGTAAGCTCCTACGAGCAGTACTTC. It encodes CASSLSVGRAVSSYEQYF.

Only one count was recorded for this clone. CDR3 in DNA: TGCGCCAGCAGCTTGGGCGGTAGCGGTACCGGGGAGCTGTTTTTT. Encoded protein: CASSLGGSGTGELFF. This rearrangement joins TRBV5-1 to TRBJ2-2; D perhaps matches TRBD2 (6 bases). The germline V gene encodes CDR1 SGHRS and CDR2 YFSETQ. V lost 0 bases, J lost 5 bases, and 11 bases lay in between. The CDR3 loop spans 15 amino acids.

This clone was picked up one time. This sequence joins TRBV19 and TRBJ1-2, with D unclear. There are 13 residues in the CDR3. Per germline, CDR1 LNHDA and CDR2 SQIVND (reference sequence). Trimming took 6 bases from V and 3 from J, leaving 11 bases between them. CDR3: CASRADGDYGYTF. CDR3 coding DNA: TGTGCCAGTAGAGCGGACGGGGACTATGGCTACACCTTC.

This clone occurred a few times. CDR3 protein: CASSQLPSGNTEAFF. DNA of the CDR3: TGCGCCAGCAGCCAACTACCCTCAGGGAACACTGAAGCTTTCTTT. This chain uses TRBV4-3 with TRBJ1-1; D is unresolved. The CDR3 is made up of 15 amino acids. With 2 bases removed from V and 1 base from J, the gap between germline ends came to 11 bases. CDR1 and CDR2 from the germline V gene are LGHNA and YSLEER.

CDR3 bases: TGTGCCAGCTCGTTCAGGGAGAACACTGAAGCTTTCTTT. Translating gives CASSFRENTEAFF. This chain connects TRBV25-1 to TRBJ1-1, with TRBD1 as a possible D gene (5 bases). V lost 8 bases and J lost 1, with 11 bases in between. Germline V gene sequence: CDR1 MGHDK, CDR2 SYGVNS. This CDR3 comprises 13 residues.

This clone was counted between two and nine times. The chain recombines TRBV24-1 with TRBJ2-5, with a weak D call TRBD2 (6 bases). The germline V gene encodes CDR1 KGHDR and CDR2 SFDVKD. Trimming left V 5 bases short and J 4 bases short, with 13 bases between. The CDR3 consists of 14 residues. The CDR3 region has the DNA TGTGCCACCAGTGGTCGTGGGGGGAGAGAGACCCAGTACTTC. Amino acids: CATSGRGGRETQYF.